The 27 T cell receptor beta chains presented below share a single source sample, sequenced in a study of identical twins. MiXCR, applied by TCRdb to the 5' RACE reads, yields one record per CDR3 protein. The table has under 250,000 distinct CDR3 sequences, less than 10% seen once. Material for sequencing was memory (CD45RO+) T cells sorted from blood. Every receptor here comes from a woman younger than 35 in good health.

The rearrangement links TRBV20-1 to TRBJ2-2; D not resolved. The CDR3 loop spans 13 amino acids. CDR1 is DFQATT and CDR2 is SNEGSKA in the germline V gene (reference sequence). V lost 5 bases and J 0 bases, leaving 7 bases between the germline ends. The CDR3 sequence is CSASYSNTGELFF. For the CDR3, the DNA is TGCAGTGCTTCTTACTCGAACACCGGGGAGCTGTTTTTT.

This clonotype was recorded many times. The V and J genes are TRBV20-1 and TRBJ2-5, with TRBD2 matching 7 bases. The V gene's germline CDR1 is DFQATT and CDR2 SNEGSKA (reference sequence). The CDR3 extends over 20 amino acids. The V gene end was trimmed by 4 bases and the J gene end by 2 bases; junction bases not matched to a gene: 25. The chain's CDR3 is CSAILANPGREGGPQETQYF. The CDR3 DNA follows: TGCAGTGCTATTCTTGCGAACCCGGGCAGGGAGGGAGGTCCACAAGAGACCCAGTACTTC.

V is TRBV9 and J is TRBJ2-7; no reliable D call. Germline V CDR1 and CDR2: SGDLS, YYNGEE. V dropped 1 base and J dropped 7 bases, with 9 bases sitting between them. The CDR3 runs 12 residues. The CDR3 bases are TGTGCCAGCAGCGTAACGGGCTCAGAGCAGTACTTC. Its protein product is CASSVTGSEQYF.

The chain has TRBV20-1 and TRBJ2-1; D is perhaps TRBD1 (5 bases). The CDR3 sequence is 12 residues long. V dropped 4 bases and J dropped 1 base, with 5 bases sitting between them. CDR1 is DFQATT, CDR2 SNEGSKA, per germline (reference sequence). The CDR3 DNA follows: TGCAGTGCTACAGGGTCCTACAATGAGCAGTTCTTC. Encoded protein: CSATGSYNEQFF.

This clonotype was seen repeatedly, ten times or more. The chain's CDR3 is CSVRTVGRNEQFF. The CDR3 region has the DNA TGCAGCGTCCGGACGGTCGGAAGGAATGAGCAGTTCTTC. V usage is TRBV29-1 and J usage is TRBJ2-1; D gene unclear. V lost 6 bases, J lost 7 bases, and 16 bases lay in between. The CDR3 has 13 residues. Germline-derived CDR1 and CDR2 are SQVTM and ANQGSEA.

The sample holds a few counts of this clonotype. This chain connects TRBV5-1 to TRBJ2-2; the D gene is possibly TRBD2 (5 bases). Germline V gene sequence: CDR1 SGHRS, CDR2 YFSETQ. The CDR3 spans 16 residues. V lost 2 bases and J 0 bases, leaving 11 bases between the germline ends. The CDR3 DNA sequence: TGCGCCAGCAGCTTTGGGAGAGGGCCGAACACCGGGGAGCTGTTTTTT. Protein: CASSFGRGPNTGELFF.

The CDR3 coding sequence is TGCAGTGCTAGGAGGGACTATCAAGAGACCCAGTACTTC. Translated, it gives CSARRDYQETQYF. The chain couples TRBV20-1 to TRBJ2-5; 7 nucleotides align to TRBD2. V shed 3 bases, J shed 2 bases, and the junction held 3 bases outside the gene matches. This CDR3 comprises 13 residues. Per the germline V gene, CDR1 is DFQATT and CDR2 is SNEGSKA (reference sequence).

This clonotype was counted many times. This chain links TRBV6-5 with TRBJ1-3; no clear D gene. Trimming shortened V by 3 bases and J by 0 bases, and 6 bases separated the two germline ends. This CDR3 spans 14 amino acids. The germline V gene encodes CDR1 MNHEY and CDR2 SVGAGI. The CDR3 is CASSYSYSGNTIYF. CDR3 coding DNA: TGTGCCAGCAGTTATTCCTACTCTGGAAACACCATATATTTT.

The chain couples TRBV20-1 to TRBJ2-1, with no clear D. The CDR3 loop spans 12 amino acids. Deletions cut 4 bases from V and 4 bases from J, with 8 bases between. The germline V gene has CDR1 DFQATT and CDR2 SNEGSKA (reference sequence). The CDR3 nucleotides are TGCAGTGCTATGGTGATTTACAATGAGCAGTTCTTC. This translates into CSAMVIYNEQFF.

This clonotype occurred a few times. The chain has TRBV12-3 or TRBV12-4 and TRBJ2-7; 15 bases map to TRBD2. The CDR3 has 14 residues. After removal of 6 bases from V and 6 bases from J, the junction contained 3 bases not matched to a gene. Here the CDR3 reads CASSGLAGGPEQYF. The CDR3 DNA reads TGTGCCAGCAGCGGACTAGCGGGAGGGCCCGAGCAGTACTTC.

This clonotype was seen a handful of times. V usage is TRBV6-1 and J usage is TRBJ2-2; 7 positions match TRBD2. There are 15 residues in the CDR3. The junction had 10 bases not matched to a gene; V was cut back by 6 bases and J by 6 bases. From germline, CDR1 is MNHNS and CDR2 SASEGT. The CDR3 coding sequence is TGTGCCAGCAGGCCCGGACTAGGGTCCCCCGGGGAGCTGTTTTTT. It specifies CASRPGLGSPGELFF.

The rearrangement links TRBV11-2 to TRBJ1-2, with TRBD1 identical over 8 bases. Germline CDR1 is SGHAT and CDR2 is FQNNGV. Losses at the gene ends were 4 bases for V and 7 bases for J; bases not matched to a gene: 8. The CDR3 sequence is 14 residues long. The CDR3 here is CASSSQGAEGGYTF. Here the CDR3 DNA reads TGTGCCAGCAGCTCGCAGGGGGCTGAAGGTGGCTACACCTTC.

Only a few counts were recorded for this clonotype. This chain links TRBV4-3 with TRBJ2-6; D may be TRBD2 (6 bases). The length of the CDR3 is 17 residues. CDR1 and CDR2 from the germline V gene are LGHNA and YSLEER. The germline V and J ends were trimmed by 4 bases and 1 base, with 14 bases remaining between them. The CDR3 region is CASSPGLPDSGANVLTF. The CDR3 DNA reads TGCGCCAGCAGCCCAGGACTACCCGATTCTGGGGCCAACGTCCTGACTTTC.

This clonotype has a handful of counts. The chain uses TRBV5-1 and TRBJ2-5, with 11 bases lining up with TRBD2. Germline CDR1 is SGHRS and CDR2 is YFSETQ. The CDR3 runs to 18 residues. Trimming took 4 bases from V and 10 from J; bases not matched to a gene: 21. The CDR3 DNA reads TGCGCCAGCAGCCCCGGTCAATCTAGCGGGAGGACCAGAAATGACCAGTACTTC. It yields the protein CASSPGQSSGRTRNDQYF.

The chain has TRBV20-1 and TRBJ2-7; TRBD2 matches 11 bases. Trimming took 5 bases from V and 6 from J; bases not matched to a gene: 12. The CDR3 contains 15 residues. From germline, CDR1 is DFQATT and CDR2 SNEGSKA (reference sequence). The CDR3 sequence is CSAQTTSGATTEQYF. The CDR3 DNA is TGCAGTGCTCAAACGACTAGCGGGGCGACCACCGAGCAGTACTTC.

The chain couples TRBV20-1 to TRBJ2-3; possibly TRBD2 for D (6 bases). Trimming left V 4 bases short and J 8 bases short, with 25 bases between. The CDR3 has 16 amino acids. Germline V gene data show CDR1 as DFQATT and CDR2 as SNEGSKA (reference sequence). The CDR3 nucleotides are TGCAGTGCTACCGAGTCCCGGGAGCTCTTCACGGGTACGCAGTATTTT. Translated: CSATESRELFTGTQYF.

In nucleotides, the CDR3 is TGTGCCAGCAGCTTAGCCGACAGAAATGAGCAGTTCTTC. Translating it yields CASSLADRNEQFF. The chain carries TRBV7-2 and TRBJ2-1; D is perhaps TRBD1 (5 bases). The CDR3 contains 13 residues. The germline V gene has CDR1 SGHTA and CDR2 FQGNSA. With 0 bases removed from V and 7 bases from J, the gap between germline ends came to 7 bases.

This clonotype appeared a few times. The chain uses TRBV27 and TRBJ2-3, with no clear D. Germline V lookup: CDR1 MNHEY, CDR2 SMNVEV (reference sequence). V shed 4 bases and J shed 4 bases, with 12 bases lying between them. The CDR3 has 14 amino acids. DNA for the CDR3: TGTGCCAGCAGTTCCCCTATAGAGGCAGATACGCAGTATTTT. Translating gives CASSSPIEADTQYF.

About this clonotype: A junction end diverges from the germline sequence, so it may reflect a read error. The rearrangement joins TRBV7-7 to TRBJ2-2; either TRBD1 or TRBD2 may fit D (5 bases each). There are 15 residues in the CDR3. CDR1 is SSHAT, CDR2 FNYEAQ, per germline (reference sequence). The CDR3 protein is CASSFGAERTGELFF. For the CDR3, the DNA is TGTGCTAGCAGCTTCGGGGCGGAGAGGACCGGGGAGCTGTTTTTT.

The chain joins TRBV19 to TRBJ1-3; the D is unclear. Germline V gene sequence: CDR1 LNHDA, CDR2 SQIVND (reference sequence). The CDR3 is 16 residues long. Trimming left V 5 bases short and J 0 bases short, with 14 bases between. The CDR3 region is CASSPISKISGNTIYF. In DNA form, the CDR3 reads TGTGCCAGTAGTCCCATCTCCAAGATCTCTGGAAACACCATATATTTT.

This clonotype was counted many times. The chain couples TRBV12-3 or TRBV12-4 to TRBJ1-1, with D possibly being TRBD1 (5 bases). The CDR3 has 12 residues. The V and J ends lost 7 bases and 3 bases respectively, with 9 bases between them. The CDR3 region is CASTKQDTEAFF. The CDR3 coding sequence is TGTGCCAGCACGAAACAGGACACTGAAGCTTTCTTT.

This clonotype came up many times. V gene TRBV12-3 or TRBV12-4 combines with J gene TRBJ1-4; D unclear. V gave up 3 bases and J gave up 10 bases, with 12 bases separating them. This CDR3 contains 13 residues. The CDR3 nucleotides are TGTGCCAGCAGTTTCCTCGAGGGAGGAAAACTGTTTTTT. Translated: CASSFLEGGKLFF.

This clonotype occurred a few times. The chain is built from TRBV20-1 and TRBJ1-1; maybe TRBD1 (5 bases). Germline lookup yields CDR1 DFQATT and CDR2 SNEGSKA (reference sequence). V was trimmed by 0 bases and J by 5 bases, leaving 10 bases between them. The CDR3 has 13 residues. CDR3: CSARDAGYTEAFF. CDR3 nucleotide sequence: TGCAGTGCTAGAGATGCAGGGTATACTGAAGCTTTCTTT.

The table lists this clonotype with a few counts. The CDR3: CASSLLITGDTEAFF. CDR3 bases: TGTGCCAGCAGCTTACTAATCACAGGGGACACTGAAGCTTTCTTT. The chain combines TRBV11-2 with TRBJ1-1; 7 bases are shared with TRBD1. Losses at the gene ends were 2 bases for V and 3 bases for J; bases not matched to a gene: 6. CDR1 and CDR2 (germline): SGHAT, FQNNGV. The CDR3 extends over 15 amino acids.

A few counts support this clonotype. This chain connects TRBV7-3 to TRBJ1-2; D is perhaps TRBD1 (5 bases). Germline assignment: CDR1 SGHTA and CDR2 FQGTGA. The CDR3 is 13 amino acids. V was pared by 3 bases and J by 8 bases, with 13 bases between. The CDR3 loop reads CASSLGEGNGYTF. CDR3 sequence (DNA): TGTGCCAGCAGCTTGGGGGAAGGGAACGGCTACACCTTC.

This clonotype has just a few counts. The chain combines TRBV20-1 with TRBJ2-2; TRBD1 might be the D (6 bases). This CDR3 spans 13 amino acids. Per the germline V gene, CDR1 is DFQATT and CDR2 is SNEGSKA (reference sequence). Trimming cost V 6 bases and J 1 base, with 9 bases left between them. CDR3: CSASRGNTGELFF. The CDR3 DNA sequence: TGCAGTGCCTCCAGGGGGAACACCGGGGAGCTGTTTTTT.

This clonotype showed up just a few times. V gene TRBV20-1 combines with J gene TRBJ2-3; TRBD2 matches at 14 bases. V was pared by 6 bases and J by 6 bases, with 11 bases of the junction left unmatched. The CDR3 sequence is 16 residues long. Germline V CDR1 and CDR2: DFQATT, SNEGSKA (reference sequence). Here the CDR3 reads CSAEPTSGRAADTQYF. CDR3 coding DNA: TGCAGTGCAGAACCGACTAGCGGGAGGGCCGCGGATACGCAGTATTTT.